These T cell receptor beta chains were read from a single sample in a study of cytomegalovirus exposure and HLA in healthy donors. The repertoire was sequenced with immunoSEQ multiplex PCR; TCRdb's copy has only in-frame clones and lacks some. The sample shows some 130,000 clones, over 60% of them seen only once. Source material: PBMCs. These TCRs come from a man aged 25-40 years in good health and CMV-seronegative. Both conserved end residues are part of each CDR3. Fields, in order: D gene, clone size, V gene, J gene, CDR3 protein, CDR3 DNA. A D gene is named only where the DNA matches it firmly. Some rows mark clone size as missing; the rest say once, few, many or name a class of expanded clone.

D gene: NA
clone size: once
V gene: TRBV4-1
J gene: TRBJ2-1
CDR3 protein: CASSLQRYGEFGQFF
CDR3 DNA: TGCGCCAGCAGCCTTCAAAGATACGGGGAATTTGGGCAGTTCTTC

D gene: NA
clone size: NA
V gene: TRBV21-1
J gene: TRBJ2-7
CDR3 protein: CASSRFKRDRETYEQYF
CDR3 DNA: TGTGCCAGCAGCCGCTTTAAAAGGGACAGGGAGACCTACGAGCAGTACTTC

D gene: NA
clone size: NA
V gene: TRBV2
J gene: TRBJ1-2
CDR3 protein: CASSEQGSYGYTF
CDR3 DNA: TGTGCCAGCAGTGAACAGGGGTCCTATGGCTACACCTTC

D gene: TRBD2
clone size: NA
V gene: TRBV27
J gene: TRBJ2-1
CDR3 protein: CASSLIPSGSYSYNEQFF
CDR3 DNA: TGTGCCAGCAGTTTAATCCCTAGCGGGAGCTACTCCTACAATGAGCAGTTCTTC

D gene: TRBD2
clone size: NA
V gene: TRBV13
J gene: TRBJ2-7
CDR3 protein: CASSSGLAASYEQYF
CDR3 DNA: TGTGCCAGCAGCTCGGGACTAGCGGCATCCTACGAGCAGTACTTC

D gene: TRBD1
clone size: NA
V gene: TRBV7-9
J gene: TRBJ2-7
CDR3 protein: CASRDTGVAEQYF
CDR3 DNA: TGTGCCAGCAGGGATACAGGGGTGGCCGAGCAGTACTTC

D gene: TRBD2
clone size: NA
V gene: TRBV6-1
J gene: TRBJ2-3
CDR3 protein: CASSELGTSGIPQYF
CDR3 DNA: TGTGCCAGCAGTGAGCTAGGGACTAGCGGGATCCCGCAGTATTTT

D gene: TRBD2
clone size: few
V gene: TRBV6-1
J gene: TRBJ2-7
CDR3 protein: CAIGAGMGASEQYF
CDR3 DNA: TGTGCCATCGGAGCGGGGATGGGAGCGTCCGAGCAGTACTTC

D gene: NA
clone size: NA
V gene: TRBV6-1
J gene: TRBJ2-3
CDR3 protein: CASSEAGGSTDTQYF
CDR3 DNA: TGTGCCAGCAGTGAAGCGGGCGGGAGCACAGATACGCAGTATTTT

D gene: TRBD2
clone size: NA
V gene: TRBV7-3
J gene: TRBJ2-1
CDR3 protein: CASSLSFSGSYNEQFF
CDR3 DNA: TGTGCCAGCAGCTTAAGTTTTAGCGGGAGCTACAATGAGCAGTTCTTC

D gene: TRBD1
clone size: medium-sized
V gene: TRBV13
J gene: TRBJ1-1
CDR3 protein: CASSSPRQGIWNTEAFF
CDR3 DNA: TGTGCCAGCAGCTCTCCCCGACAGGGAATCTGGAACACTGAAGCTTTCTTT

D gene: NA
clone size: NA
V gene: TRBV27
J gene: TRBJ1-5
CDR3 protein: CASSSMSGRSNQPQHF
CDR3 DNA: TGTGCCAGCAGTTCAATGTCGGGGAGGAGCAATCAGCCCCAGCATTTT

D gene: TRBD1
clone size: few
V gene: TRBV7-9
J gene: TRBJ2-3
CDR3 protein: CASSPATGSGTDTQYF
CDR3 DNA: TGTGCCAGCAGCCCCGCGACAGGGAGTGGCACAGATACGCAGTATTTT

D gene: TRBD2
clone size: NA
V gene: TRBV4-2
J gene: TRBJ2-3
CDR3 protein: CASSQDRGLAGNTDTQYF
CDR3 DNA: TGTGCCAGCAGCCAAGACCGAGGGCTAGCGGGCAACACAGATACGCAGTATTTT

D gene: NA
clone size: NA
V gene: TRBV28
J gene: TRBJ1-5
CDR3 protein: CASSFGGSNQPQHF
CDR3 DNA: TGTGCCAGCAGTTTCGGTGGGAGTAATCAGCCCCAGCATTTT

D gene: TRBD1
clone size: NA
V gene: TRBV2
J gene: TRBJ2-7
CDR3 protein: CASSVRQGLYF
CDR3 DNA: TGTGCTAGCAGTGTAAGACAGGGCCTGTACTTC

D gene: NA
clone size: NA
V gene: TRBV9
J gene: TRBJ2-7
CDR3 protein: CASSVVPDNIYEQYF
CDR3 DNA: TGTGCCAGCAGCGTAGTTCCGGACAACATCTACGAGCAGTACTTC

D gene: TRBD2
clone size: NA
V gene: TRBV7-3
J gene: TRBJ2-3
CDR3 protein: CASSPGTSVDTQYF
CDR3 DNA: TGTGCCAGCAGCCCCGGGACTAGTGTGGATACGCAGTATTTT

D gene: TRBD1
clone size: NA
V gene: TRBV5-1
J gene: TRBJ2-2
CDR3 protein: CASSLGQGAGGELFF
CDR3 DNA: TGCGCCAGCAGCCTCGGACAGGGGGCTGGCGGGGAGCTGTTTTTT

D gene: TRBD1
clone size: few
V gene: TRBV2
J gene: TRBJ2-7
CDR3 protein: CASSEADRGFHEQYF
CDR3 DNA: TGTGCCAGCAGTGAAGCGGACAGGGGGTTCCACGAGCAGTACTTC

D gene: TRBD1
clone size: NA
V gene: TRBV27
J gene: TRBJ2-1
CDR3 protein: CASSLFSGGSYNEQFF
CDR3 DNA: TGTGCCAGCAGTTTATTCTCAGGGGGATCCTACAATGAGCAGTTCTTC

D gene: TRBD2
clone size: NA
V gene: TRBV5-4
J gene: TRBJ2-1
CDR3 protein: CASSLRLAGGPSYNEQFF
CDR3 DNA: TGTGCCAGCAGCTTGCGACTAGCGGGAGGCCCCTCCTACAATGAGCAGTTCTTC

D gene: TRBD2
clone size: NA
V gene: TRBV6-1
J gene: TRBJ2-3
CDR3 protein: CASRVGGSGTQYF
CDR3 DNA: TGTGCCAGTAGAGTGGGCGGGAGTGGTACGCAGTATTTT

D gene: NA
clone size: NA
V gene: TRBV4-2
J gene: TRBJ2-2
CDR3 protein: CASSQGLERTGELFF
CDR3 DNA: TGTGCCAGCAGCCAAGGACTAGAACGAACCGGGGAGCTGTTTTTT

D gene: NA
clone size: NA
V gene: TRBV6-1
J gene: TRBJ2-1
CDR3 protein: CASSDSGVYNEQFF
CDR3 DNA: TGTGCCAGCAGTGATAGCGGAGTCTACAATGAGCAGTTCTTC

D gene: NA
clone size: NA
V gene: TRBV29-1
J gene: TRBJ1-4
CDR3 protein: CSAEVSASEKLFF
CDR3 DNA: TGCAGCGCCGAGGTGTCCGCCTCTGAAAAACTGTTTTTT

D gene: NA
clone size: NA
V gene: TRBV27
J gene: TRBJ1-5
CDR3 protein: CASSLSTGEPQHF
CDR3 DNA: TGTGCCAGCAGTTTATCTACGGGAGAGCCCCAGCATTTT

D gene: NA
clone size: NA
V gene: TRBV5-1
J gene: TRBJ2-4
CDR3 protein: CASSQDTEQNIQYF
CDR3 DNA: TGCGCCAGCAGCCAGGACACTGAACAAAACATTCAGTACTTC

D gene: TRBD1
clone size: NA
V gene: TRBV9
J gene: TRBJ1-2
CDR3 protein: CASSQGGGYTF
CDR3 DNA: TGTGCCAGCTCACAGGGGGGTGGCTACACCTTC

D gene: TRBD1
clone size: NA
V gene: TRBV6-1
J gene: TRBJ2-5
CDR3 protein: CASSLDRVVETQYF
CDR3 DNA: TGTGCCAGCAGTTTGGACAGGGTGGTGGAGACCCAGTACTTC

D gene: TRBD1
clone size: NA
V gene: TRBV5-1
J gene: TRBJ2-7
CDR3 protein: CASSAAGQGYEQYF
CDR3 DNA: TGCGCCAGCAGCGCCGCCGGACAGGGCTACGAGCAGTACTTC

D gene: NA
clone size: NA
V gene: TRBV6-5
J gene: TRBJ1-3
CDR3 protein: CASSFGIYSGNTIYF
CDR3 DNA: TGTGCCAGCAGTTTCGGGATTTACTCTGGAAACACCATATATTTT

D gene: TRBD1
clone size: NA
V gene: TRBV18
J gene: TRBJ1-5
CDR3 protein: CASSRDRGNQPQHF
CDR3 DNA: TGTGCCAGCTCACGGGACAGGGGTAATCAGCCCCAGCATTTT

D gene: NA
clone size: NA
V gene: TRBV10-2
J gene: TRBJ1-1
CDR3 protein: CASTLSRTESTEAFF
CDR3 DNA: TGCGCCAGCACTTTATCGAGGACAGAGTCAACTGAAGCTTTCTTT

D gene: NA
clone size: NA
V gene: TRBV29-1
J gene: TRBJ1-1
CDR3 protein: CSARRPGESTEAFF
CDR3 DNA: TGCAGCGCCCGACGGCCAGGGGAGAGCACTGAAGCTTTCTTT

D gene: NA
clone size: NA
V gene: TRBV5-8
J gene: TRBJ2-7
CDR3 protein: CASSLDGTGGFEQYF
CDR3 DNA: TGTGCCAGCAGCTTGGATGGCACTGGGGGGTTCGAGCAGTACTTC

D gene: NA
clone size: once
V gene: TRBV6-1
J gene: TRBJ1-3
CDR3 protein: CASSEGPSGNTIYF
CDR3 DNA: TGTGCCAGCAGTGAGGGGCCTTCTGGAAACACCATATATTTT

D gene: NA
clone size: NA
V gene: TRBV29-1
J gene: TRBJ1-2
CDR3 protein: CSVVSGVGYTF
CDR3 DNA: TGCAGCGTTGTTTCAGGGGTTGGCTACACCTTC

D gene: NA
clone size: few
V gene: TRBV6-5
J gene: TRBJ1-4
CDR3 protein: CASSSQMNEKLFF
CDR3 DNA: TGTGCCAGCAGTTCCCAGATGAATGAAAAACTGTTTTTT

D gene: TRBD2
clone size: NA
V gene: TRBV10-1
J gene: TRBJ2-4
CDR3 protein: CASSGQSAGEVNIQYF
CDR3 DNA: TGCGCCAGCAGTGGCCAATCAGCGGGAGAGGTAAACATTCAGTACTTC

D gene: NA
clone size: NA
V gene: TRBV30
J gene: TRBJ1-3
CDR3 protein: CAIGGSGPGNTIYF
CDR3 DNA: TGTGCAATAGGCGGGAGTGGTCCTGGAAACACCATATATTTT

D gene: TRBD2
clone size: NA
V gene: TRBV10-3
J gene: TRBJ2-3
CDR3 protein: CATLQWDGRADTQYF
CDR3 DNA: TGTGCCACCCTGCAGTGGGACGGGAGGGCAGATACGCAGTATTTT

D gene: NA
clone size: NA
V gene: TRBV6-5
J gene: TRBJ1-4
CDR3 protein: CASSYSWQASPKLFF
CDR3 DNA: TGTGCCAGCAGTTACTCGTGGCAGGCGAGCCCAAAACTGTTTTTT

D gene: NA
clone size: NA
V gene: TRBV21-1
J gene: TRBJ2-7
CDR3 protein: CASNPGQGSSYEQYF
CDR3 DNA: TGTGCCAGCAACCCAGGACAGGGCAGCTCCTACGAGCAGTACTTC

D gene: TRBD1
clone size: NA
V gene: TRBV5-1
J gene: TRBJ2-7
CDR3 protein: CASSKTGGTYEQYF
CDR3 DNA: TGCGCCAGCAGCAAGACAGGGGGTACCTACGAGCAGTACTTC

D gene: NA
clone size: NA
V gene: TRBV7-9
J gene: TRBJ2-7
CDR3 protein: CASIPGASGIYEQYF
CDR3 DNA: TGTGCCAGCATCCCAGGGGCTAGCGGAATCTACGAGCAGTACTTC

D gene: NA
clone size: NA
V gene: TRBV19
J gene: TRBJ1-2
CDR3 protein: CASSKDSSSYGYTF
CDR3 DNA: TGTGCCAGTAGCAAGGACAGCTCGAGTTATGGCTACACCTTC

D gene: TRBD2
clone size: NA
V gene: TRBV28
J gene: TRBJ2-2
CDR3 protein: CASSFTGTSNTGELFF
CDR3 DNA: TGTGCCAGCAGTTTTACCGGGACTAGCAACACCGGGGAGCTGTTTTTT

D gene: TRBD2
clone size: few
V gene: TRBV30
J gene: TRBJ2-5
CDR3 protein: CAWTGGYGGRAGGTQYF
CDR3 DNA: TGTGCCTGGACCGGAGGATATGGGGGGAGGGCCGGTGGGACCCAGTACTTC

D gene: NA
clone size: once
V gene: TRBV30
J gene: TRBJ2-2
CDR3 protein: CAWRASVNTGELFF
CDR3 DNA: TGTGCCTGGAGGGCTAGTGTCAACACCGGGGAGCTGTTTTTT

D gene: NA
clone size: NA
V gene: TRBV18
J gene: TRBJ2-7
CDR3 protein: CASSQTGGHEQYF
CDR3 DNA: TGTGCCAGCTCACAAACTGGGGGCCACGAGCAGTACTTC

D gene: TRBD1
clone size: NA
V gene: TRBV2
J gene: TRBJ1-1
CDR3 protein: CASRLESGTERITEAFF
CDR3 DNA: TGTGCCAGCAGGTTGGAAAGTGGGACAGAGAGAATCACTGAAGCTTTCTTT

D gene: NA
clone size: NA
V gene: TRBV27
J gene: TRBJ2-6
CDR3 protein: CASSEREYSGANVLTF
CDR3 DNA: TGTGCCAGCAGTGAGCGAGAGTACTCTGGGGCCAACGTCCTGACTTTC

D gene: TRBD1
clone size: NA
V gene: TRBV19
J gene: TRBJ2-7
CDR3 protein: CASSRDRGWDEQYF
CDR3 DNA: TGTGCCAGTAGCCGGGACAGGGGCTGGGACGAGCAGTACTTC

D gene: NA
clone size: NA
V gene: TRBV27
J gene: TRBJ1-5
CDR3 protein: CASSPMSNQPQHF
CDR3 DNA: TGTGCCAGTAGCCCTATGTCCAATCAGCCCCAGCATTTT